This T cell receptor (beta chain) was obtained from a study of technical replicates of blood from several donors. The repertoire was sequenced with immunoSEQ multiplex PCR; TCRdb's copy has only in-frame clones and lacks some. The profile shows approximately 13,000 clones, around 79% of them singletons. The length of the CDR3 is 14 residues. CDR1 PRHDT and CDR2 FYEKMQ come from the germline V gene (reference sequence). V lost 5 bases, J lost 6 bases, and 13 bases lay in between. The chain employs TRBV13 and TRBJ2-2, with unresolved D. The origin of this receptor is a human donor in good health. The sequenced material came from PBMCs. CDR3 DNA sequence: TGTGCCAGCAGCGGAGAGACTGCTGCCGGGGAGCTGTTTTTT. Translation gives CASSGETAAGELFF.